These 30 T cell receptor beta chains share one sample of origin, sequenced in a study of Ad26.COV2.S vaccination and SARS-CoV-2 variants. The treatment here: 15 to 20 received Ad26.COV2.S at low or high dose, single or two shots; about 5 received placebo; per-sample allocation not given. On day 63 after the first injection, vaccine and placebo recipients gave samples. This table comes from immunoSEQ multiplex PCR, and its TCRdb copy is limited to in-frame clones, with some not included. The sample lists approximately 480,000 clones, roughly nine tenths occurring once. The sample here was peripheral blood, taken in a trial of Ad26.COV2.S vaccine versus placebo. The source of these receptors is a person between 18 and 59 years old who received the Ad26.COV2.S COVID-19 vaccine or a placebo.

In its sample, this clone was seen a few times. V and J are TRBV13 and TRBJ2-3; D may be TRBD2 (6 bases). The CDR3 loop spans 17 amino acids. V gave up 5 bases and J gave up 3 bases, with 21 bases separating them. Germline V gene data show CDR1 as PRHDT and CDR2 as FYEKMQ (reference sequence). Here the CDR3 reads CASSIGRRDSDTDTQYF. CDR3 bases: TGTGCCAGCAGCATTGGACGCCGGGACTCTGATACAGATACGCAGTATTTT.

The chain has TRBV19 and TRBJ2-3, with TRBD1 as a possible D gene (5 bases). Per germline, CDR1 LNHDA and CDR2 SQIVND (reference sequence). Between the trimmed V and J ends, which lost 0 bases and 2 bases, there was a span of 9 bases. This CDR3 is built from 15 residues. The CDR3 DNA follows: TGTGCCAGTAGTATAGATGGGGCGCCCACAGATACGCAGTATTTT. It is translated as CASSIDGAPTDTQYF.

This chain links TRBV5-1 with TRBJ1-3; 7 positions agree with TRBD1. Germline CDR1 reads SGHRS; CDR2 reads YFSETQ. The V and J ends lost 1 base and 0 bases, in that order; junction bases with no gene match: 13. The CDR3 contains 19 residues. In DNA, the CDR3 is TGCGCCAGCAGCTTGCAACCAATGGGACAGCTTATCTCTGGAAACACCATATATTTT. As protein: CASSLQPMGQLISGNTIYF. The variable domain in full, completed from reference TRBV5-1 and TRBJ1-3, reads KAGVTQTPRYLIKTRGQQVTLSCSPISGHRSVSWYQQTPGQGLQFLFEYFSETQRNKGNFPGRFSGRQFSNSRSEMNVSTLELGDSALYLCASSLQPMGQLISGNTIYFGEGSWLTVV.

The rearrangement joins TRBV5-1 to TRBJ2-1; D not certain. The germline CDR1 and CDR2 sequences are SGHRS and YFSETQ. The CDR3 covers 14 residues. Trimming stripped 2 bases from V and 7 bases from J, with 13 bases between. This CDR3 reads CASSLRTSGNEQFF. Written as DNA, the CDR3 is TGCGCCAGCAGCTTACGGACCTCTGGAAATGAGCAGTTCTTC.

This clone was observed a few times. The chain is built from TRBV2 and TRBJ2-7; 7 bases agree with TRBD2. CDR1 and CDR2 (germline): SNHLY, FYNNEI. This CDR3 spans 14 amino acids. J lost 4 bases, V lost 4 bases, and 7 bases had no gene match. This chain's CDR3 is CASSVGSGQYEQYF. CDR3 DNA: TGTGCCAGCAGTGTAGGTAGCGGGCAGTACGAGCAGTACTTC.

This chain uses TRBV6-5 with TRBJ2-5; D may be TRBD2 (7 bases). This CDR3 is 13 amino acids long. Germline assignment: CDR1 MNHEY and CDR2 SVGAGI. Trimming took off 6 bases at V and 6 bases at J, with 14 bases between the two ends. CDR3 in DNA: TGTGCCAGCAGCCCCGGGGGGCCCAAGACCCAGTACTTC. The encoded protein is CASSPGGPKTQYF.

This clone was found a few times. The chain carries TRBV11-2 and TRBJ2-7, with 11 nucleotides matching TRBD2. V shed 5 bases, J shed 0 bases, and the junction held 15 bases outside the gene matches. The CDR3 consists of 19 residues. CDR1 and CDR2 from the germline V gene are SGHAT and FQNNGV. As DNA, the CDR3 is TGTGCCAGCAGCACTACTAGCGGGAGAGCCAGGGGGAGCTCCTACGAGCAGTACTTC. It yields the protein CASSTTSGRARGSSYEQYF.

This clone was observed a few times. The CDR3 DNA reads TGTGCCAGCAGATCCGGGACAGGTGGCTATGGCTACACCTTC. Its translation is CASRSGTGGYGYTF. This chain connects TRBV6-5 to TRBJ1-2; 8 nucleotides agree with TRBD1. The germline gives CDR1 MNHEY, CDR2 SVGAGI. The CDR3 spans 14 residues. V shed 6 bases and J 4 bases; nucleotides not matched to a gene: 7.

This chain uses TRBV19 with TRBJ1-1, with D perhaps matching TRBD1 (6 bases). Germline CDR1 reads LNHDA; CDR2 reads SQIVND (reference sequence). This CDR3 has 13 amino acids. V lost 9 bases and J lost 4, with 15 bases in between. In DNA form, the CDR3 reads TGTGCCAGCCAACAGGGCTGGGCCACTGAAGCTTTCTTT. Translated: CASQQGWATEAFF.

The chain has TRBV7-3 and TRBJ2-1; 10 nucleotides line up with TRBD2. The CDR3 spans 16 residues. From germline, CDR1 is SGHTA and CDR2 FQGTGA. V was pared by 5 bases and J by 1 base, with 5 bases of the junction left unmatched. CDR3 region: CASSTLAGESYNEQFF. The CDR3 nucleotides read TGTGCCAGCAGCACCCTAGCGGGAGAGTCCTACAATGAGCAGTTCTTC.

This clone was counted once. The chain carries TRBV10-3 and TRBJ2-1; 14 bases fit TRBD2. The CDR3 is made up of 16 amino acids. Per germline, CDR1 ENHRY and CDR2 SYGVKD. The V segment lost 4 bases and the J segment 9 bases; nucleotides outside the gene matches: 8. The CDR3 sequence: CAISVGGLAGVGEQFF. CDR3 sequence (DNA): TGTGCCATCAGTGTGGGGGGACTAGCGGGAGTGGGTGAGCAGTTCTTC.

This chain uses TRBV5-1 with TRBJ1-2; D unclear. The V end was cut by 7 bases, the J end by 8 bases, with 6 bases between. CDR3 length: 9 residues. Germline-derived CDR1 and CDR2 are SGHRS and YFSETQ. DNA for the CDR3: TGCGCCAGCCCTGGCGGCTACACCTTC. Translated, it gives CASPGGYTF.

This clone appeared once. The J gene is TRBJ1-5, the V gene TRBV15; TRBD1 is a possible D gene (6 bases). The CDR3 consists of 16 residues. Trimming pared 0 bases from V and 6 bases from J, leaving 15 bases between. Germline lookup yields CDR1 LNHNV and CDR2 YYDKDF (reference sequence). The CDR3 reads CATSRDRPGGGQPQHF. In DNA, the CDR3 is TGTGCCACCAGCAGAGATCGGCCAGGAGGGGGTCAGCCCCAGCATTTT.

This chain joins TRBV7-9 and TRBJ2-7; D is possibly TRBD2 (6 bases). The CDR3 length is 15 residues. Trimming shortened V by 1 base and J by 6 bases, and 16 bases separated the two germline ends. Germline V CDR1 and CDR2: SEHNR, FQNEAQ (reference sequence). CDR3 sequence (DNA): TGTGCCAGCAGCTTAGTTTCGGGAGTAGGGAGCGAGCAGTACTTC. It codes for CASSLVSGVGSEQYF.

The chain links TRBV27 to TRBJ2-5; D not resolved. CDR1 and CDR2 from the germline V gene are MNHEY and SMNVEV (reference sequence). The CDR3 loop spans 12 amino acids. Between the trimmed V and J ends, which lost 7 bases and 3 bases, there was a span of 9 bases. This CDR3 reads CASIRWEETQYF. CDR3 coding DNA: TGTGCCAGCATTCGGTGGGAAGAGACCCAGTACTTC.

This rearrangement joins TRBV15 to TRBJ1-5, with D possibly matching TRBD1 (5 bases). The germline CDR1 and CDR2 sequences are LNHNV and YYDKDF (reference sequence). The CDR3 runs to 16 residues. The ends were cut back, 2 bases at V and 2 bases at J, with 13 bases in the middle. The CDR3 region has the DNA TGTGCCACCAGCAGACCAATGGCGGGGGGCAATCAGCCCCAGCATTTT. Amino acid sequence: CATSRPMAGGNQPQHF.

The genes are TRBV2 and TRBJ2-1; D uncertain. The germline V gene encodes CDR1 SNHLY and CDR2 FYNNEI. Trimming removed 5 bases at V and 0 bases at J, with 14 bases between. The CDR3 has 16 residues. CDR3: CASSNGRISSYNEQFF. The CDR3 DNA reads as TGTGCCAGCAGTAACGGAAGGATAAGCTCCTACAATGAGCAGTTCTTC.

This chain joins TRBV19 and TRBJ1-1; no reliable D call. Germline values: CDR1 LNHDA, CDR2 SQIVND (reference sequence). The ends were cut back, 3 bases at V and 6 bases at J, with 11 bases in the middle. This CDR3 is built from 13 residues. This CDR3 is CASSIRQYAEAFF. CDR3 bases: TGTGCCAGTAGTATCCGGCAGTACGCTGAAGCTTTCTTT.

V gene TRBV9 combines with J gene TRBJ1-2; TRBD1 is a possible D gene (5 bases). Trimming took off 1 base at V and 8 bases at J, with 12 bases between the two ends. The CDR3 is made up of 13 amino acids. Germline V lookup: CDR1 SGDLS, CDR2 YYNGEE. The CDR3 region is CASSVPGRGGYTF. CDR3 coding DNA: TGTGCCAGCAGCGTACCAGGGAGGGGAGGCTACACCTTC.

This chain uses TRBV5-1 with TRBJ1-1; no reliable D call. Trimming stripped 3 bases from V and 0 bases from J, with 9 bases between. This CDR3 is built from 14 residues. From germline, CDR1 is SGHRS and CDR2 YFSETQ. The CDR3 bases are TGCGCCAGCAGCTCTGGCCAGATGAACACTGAAGCTTTCTTT. This encodes CASSSGQMNTEAFF.

J is TRBJ2-4 and V is TRBV5-8; 12 nucleotides align to TRBD1. CDR3 size: 15 residues. Germline-derived CDR1 and CDR2 are SGHTS and YDEGEE. V trimming: 2 bases; J trimming: 7 bases; junction bases outside the gene matches: 4. The CDR3 reads CASSLPGTGGNIQYF. The CDR3 DNA reads TGTGCCAGCAGCTTACCCGGGACAGGGGGCAACATTCAGTACTTC. Drawing the rest from reference TRBV5-8 and TRBJ2-4, the complete variable domain is EAGVTQSPTHLIKTRGQQATLRCSPISGHTSVYWYQQALGLGLQFLLWYDEGEERNRGNFPPRFSGRQFPNYSSELNVNALELEDSALYLCASSLPGTGGNIQYFGAGTRLSVL.

This chain uses TRBV28 with TRBJ2-7; possibly TRBD1 for D (7 bases). CDR1 is MDHEN and CDR2 is SYDVKM in the germline V gene. The CDR3 is 16 residues long. V gave up 8 bases and J gave up 4 bases, with 24 bases separating them. The CDR3 sequence is CASSARQGQRVYEQYF. CDR3 nucleotides: TGTGCCAGCTCCGCCCGACAGGGCCAGCGGGTGTACGAGCAGTACTTC.

The chain recombines TRBV3-1 (or the pseudogene TRBV3-2) with TRBJ2-1; TRBD2 might be the D (5 bases). Trimming removed 0 bases at V and 8 bases at J, with 11 bases between. The CDR3 consists of 14 residues. Germline CDR1 reads LGHDT; CDR2 reads YNNKEL (reference sequence). The CDR3 nucleotides are TGTGCCAGCAGCCAAGATCCCCTGGGAGATGAGCAGTTCTTC. As protein: CASSQDPLGDEQFF.

The chain employs TRBV2 and TRBJ1-5; D is ambiguous. The CDR3 contains 14 residues. The germline V gene encodes CDR1 SNHLY and CDR2 FYNNEI. V lost 3 bases and J 5 bases, leaving 11 bases between the germline ends. The CDR3 region has the DNA TGTGCCAGCAGTGATTTCGGCTTCGATCAGCCCCAGCATTTT. It specifies CASSDFGFDQPQHF.

The CDR3 loop reads CASSILAGGNEQFF. Written as DNA, the CDR3 is TGTGCCAGCAGTATACTAGCGGGAGGCAATGAGCAGTTCTTC. The chain carries TRBV6-2 or TRBV6-3 and TRBJ2-1; 12 bases fit TRBD2. Germline CDR1 and CDR2: MNHEY and SVGEGT. V lost 5 bases and J lost 6; bases outside the gene matches: 2. The CDR3 consists of 14 residues.

The CDR3 sequence is CTSRHTGTSGKGQFF. CDR3 bases: TGCACCAGCAGACACACCGGGACTAGCGGGAAAGGGCAGTTCTTC. This rearrangement joins TRBV1 to TRBJ2-1; the DNA was not compared with TRBD2, the D call given in the table. TRBV1 is a documented pseudogene. This CDR3 comprises 15 residues.

This clone showed up just once. The chain uses TRBV6-4 and TRBJ2-1; 7 bases align to TRBD2. V gave up 3 bases and J gave up 7 bases; unmatched junction bases: 18. Germline V gene lookup returns CDR1 MRHNA and CDR2 SNTAGT. The CDR3 runs 18 residues. CDR3 residues: CASSERATSGIGGNEQFF. The CDR3 nucleotides read TGTGCCAGCAGTGAGAGGGCCACGAGCGGGATTGGTGGGAATGAGCAGTTCTTC.

This clone was observed a few times. The J gene is TRBJ2-7, the V gene TRBV7-2, with TRBD2 matching 7 bases. Trimming at V came to 1 base and at J to 0 bases, leaving 3 bases not matched to a gene. The CDR3 length is 15 residues. Germline lookup yields CDR1 SGHTA and CDR2 FQGNSA. In DNA, the CDR3 is TGTGCCAGCAGCTTAGGGGGGGGATACTCCTACGAGCAGTACTTC. It codes for CASSLGGGYSYEQYF.

This chain links TRBV5-6 with TRBJ2-7, with a possible D match to TRBD1 (5 bases). The CDR3 is made up of 12 amino acids. V was cut by 4 bases and J by 7 bases, with 12 bases left in between. Per germline, CDR1 SGHDT and CDR2 YYEEEE. CDR3 DNA: TGTGCCAGCAGCCTAACCCGGACAGAGCAGTACTTC. It translates to CASSLTRTEQYF.

The rearrangement links TRBV20-1 to TRBJ1-6; tentative D call: TRBD1 (5 bases). Germline CDR1 and CDR2: DFQATT and SNEGSKA (reference sequence). The CDR3 is made up of 11 amino acids. The V gene lost 6 bases and the J gene lost 8 bases, with 8 bases spanning the gap. CDR3 in DNA: TGCAGTGCACAAGGGGATTCACCCCTCCACTTT. Protein sequence: CSAQGDSPLHF.